A single sample is the source of the 27 T cell receptor beta chains below, sequenced in a study of T-cell reconstitution after alpha-beta-depleted transplantation in children. Overall study findings and caveats: When one year had passed after transplant, most T-cell counts and diversity came from newly produced T cells.

Their antigens are not known. Construction of the TCRbeta library involved unique molecular identifiers. TCRdb reanalysed the PCR reads using MiXCR and keeps one entry per CDR3 protein. Among around 270,000 distinct CDR3 sequences listed, 7.5% to 9% were seen once. Sequences were derived from peripheral blood, sampled 360 days after TCRalphabeta/CD19-depleted stem cell transplant. The receptors were gathered from a female patient younger than 10 who had a stem cell transplant for Fanconi anemia, so the T cells may come from the graft donor.

This chain connects TRBV11-2 to TRBJ2-2, with a tentative D call TRBD2 (6 bases). Germline CDR1 is SGHAT and CDR2 is FQNNGV. CDR3 length equals 18 residues. V was trimmed by 3 bases and J by 3 bases, leaving 20 bases between them. CDR3 nucleotides: TGTGCCAGCAGCTTGGGGCGGGGACTTACCCAATACACCGGGGAGCTGTTTTTT. This codes for CASSLGRGLTQYTGELFF.

This clonotype was found many times. V and J are TRBV27 and TRBJ2-3; weak D call: TRBD2 (5 bases). V was trimmed by 4 bases and J by 5 bases, leaving 13 bases between them. The CDR3 is made up of 14 amino acids. Germline V gene sequence: CDR1 MNHEY, CDR2 SMNVEV (reference sequence). The DNA for the CDR3 is TGTGCCAGCAGTTCGGGGTTGGATGAAGATACGCAGTATTTT. Translation: CASSSGLDEDTQYF.

This clonotype has at least ten counts. V and J are TRBV27 and TRBJ2-5; D possibly corresponds to TRBD2 (6 bases). Germline-derived CDR1 and CDR2 are MNHEY and SMNVEV (reference sequence). The CDR3 has 11 amino acids. Trimming shortened V by 8 bases and J by 3 bases, and 7 bases separated the two germline ends. CDR3 nucleotides: TGTGCCAGCCGGGGGAAAGAGACCCAGTACTTC. Its protein product is CASRGKETQYF.

This clonotype was seen ten or more times. The rearrangement uses TRBV3-1 and TRBJ2-3, with D uncertain. The V end lost 1 base, the J end lost 2 bases, and 4 bases lay between the germline ends. This CDR3 comprises 13 residues. Per germline, CDR1 LGHDT and CDR2 YNNKEL (reference sequence). Here the CDR3 reads CASSQGPTDTQYF. The CDR3 region has the DNA TGTGCCAGCAGCCAAGGGCCCACAGATACGCAGTATTTT.

This clonotype was observed a few times. V usage is TRBV10-1 and J usage is TRBJ2-3; the D call may be TRBD1 or TRBD2 (5 bases each). Germline V CDR1 and CDR2: WNHNN, SYGVQD (reference sequence). V was pared by 6 bases and J by 6 bases, with 22 bases between. The CDR3 is 16 residues long. This CDR3 reads CASSAYAVSGPDTQYF. CDR3 DNA sequence: TGCGCCAGCAGCGCCTACGCGGTATCGGGGCCCGATACGCAGTATTTT.

This clonotype was picked up many times. The chain couples TRBV7-9 to TRBJ2-3; no clear D gene. The CDR3 contains 14 residues. The V gene's germline CDR1 is SEHNR and CDR2 FQNEAQ (reference sequence). The V end lost 1 base, the J end lost 4 bases, and 9 bases lay between the germline ends. CDR3 coding DNA: TGTGCCAGCAGCTTAGTCTTAGCCCCAGATACGCAGTATTTT. It codes for CASSLVLAPDTQYF.

This clonotype turned up a few times. The gene calls are TRBV20-1 and TRBJ2-2, with 10 bases matching TRBD1. The CDR3 has 14 residues. After removal of 6 bases from V and 5 bases from J, the junction contained 6 bases not matched to a gene. CDR1 and CDR2 (germline): DFQATT, SNEGSKA (reference sequence). CDR3 region: CSAPWTGGTGELFF. CDR3 in DNA: TGCAGTGCGCCGTGGACAGGGGGTACCGGGGAGCTGTTTTTT.

The rearrangement joins TRBV3-1 to TRBJ2-2; 8 nucleotides match TRBD1. Germline V lookup: CDR1 LGHDT, CDR2 YNNKEL (reference sequence). The CDR3 spans 17 residues. V dropped 10 bases and J dropped 3; count of bases not matched to a gene: 16. DNA for the CDR3: TGTGCCACCTCCCGCCGACAGGGGTTGGACTACACCGGGGAGCTGTTTTTT. This encodes CATSRRQGLDYTGELFF.

In this sample, this clonotype turned up many times. In nucleotides, the CDR3 is TGTGCCAGCAGCTTAGATCTGGACCTCGGCTACACCTTC. It translates to CASSLDLDLGYTF. The rearrangement links TRBV11-2 to TRBJ1-2; no reliable D call. Germline lookup yields CDR1 SGHAT and CDR2 FQNNGV. V was cut by 0 bases and J by 8 bases, with 10 bases left in between. The CDR3 contains 13 residues.

CDR3 sequence: CASSQEWQGYEKLFF. The CDR3 bases are TGTGCCAGCAGCCAAGAGTGGCAGGGGTATGAAAAACTGTTTTTT. This chain uses TRBV4-2 with TRBJ1-4, with D possibly being TRBD1 (6 bases). The V end was cut by 0 bases, the J end by 6 bases, with 11 bases between. CDR3 length equals 15 residues. Germline V CDR1 and CDR2: LGHNA, YNFKEQ.

A word on this clonotype: A clone one base away is much larger, so this may be a read error. The chain recombines TRBV6-2 or TRBV6-3 with TRBJ1-5, with a weak D call TRBD1 (5 bases). Germline values: CDR1 MNHEY, CDR2 SVGEGT. The V and J ends lost 4 bases and 6 bases respectively, with 7 bases between them. This CDR3 spans 12 amino acids. The CDR3 region is CASSFRVQPQHF. The DNA for the CDR3 is TGTGCCAGCAGTTTCAGGGTTCAGCCCCAGCATTTT.

The V gene is TRBV27, the J gene TRBJ2-3; D is possibly TRBD1 (5 bases). Germline CDR1 is MNHEY and CDR2 is SMNVEV (reference sequence). V lost 7 bases, J lost 0 bases, and 17 bases lay in between. There are 16 residues in the CDR3. In DNA, the CDR3 is TGTGCCAGCACCGCCTTGACAGTCTTAAGCACAGATACGCAGTATTTT. It specifies CASTALTVLSTDTQYF.

The chain is built from TRBV5-6 and TRBJ2-3; 7 bases map to TRBD1. Germline trimming cut 2 bases from V and 3 bases from J; bases unmatched to any gene: 6. This CDR3 region has 15 residues. Per the germline V gene, CDR1 is SGHDT and CDR2 is YYEEEE. CDR3 protein: CASSFWGQTTDTQYF. The CDR3 DNA reads as TGTGCCAGCAGCTTCTGGGGACAGACGACAGATACGCAGTATTTT.

In its sample, this clonotype was seen many times. The V call is TRBV3-1, the J call TRBJ2-3; D call uncertain. Trimming shortened V by 3 bases and J by 6 bases, and 19 bases separated the two germline ends. This CDR3 is 16 amino acids long. The germline V gene encodes CDR1 LGHDT and CDR2 YNNKEL (reference sequence). The CDR3 bases are TGTGCCAGCAGCCATCTCGACGGCTTGTATCTCGATACGCAGTATTTT. This encodes CASSHLDGLYLDTQYF.

This clonotype was detected ten times or more. The V gene is TRBV7-2, the J gene TRBJ2-1; D is ambiguous. Trimming took off 5 bases at V and 4 bases at J, with 12 bases between the two ends. This CDR3 region has 14 residues. CDR1 and CDR2 (germline): SGHTA, FQGNSA. CDR3: CASSPLGIYNEQFF. The DNA of the CDR3 is TGTGCCAGCAGCCCCCTAGGCATATACAATGAGCAGTTCTTC.

This clonotype was observed a few times. V and J are TRBV7-2 and TRBJ1-2, with D uncertain. V dropped 4 bases and J dropped 3 bases, with 12 bases sitting between them. Germline CDR1 SGHTA, CDR2 FQGNSA. CDR3 length: 14 residues. Here the CDR3 DNA reads TGTGCCAGCAGCTACGTAATCGGACACTATGGCTACACCTTC. Translation gives CASSYVIGHYGYTF. Drawing the rest from reference TRBV7-2 and TRBJ1-2, the complete variable domain is GAGVSQSPSNKVTEKGKDVELRCDPISGHTALYWYRQSLGQGLEFLIYFQGNSAPDKSGLPSDRFSAERTGGSVSTLTIQRTQQEDSAVYLCASSYVIGHYGYTFGSGTRLTVV.

This clonotype occurred many times. This chain connects TRBV12-3 or TRBV12-4 to TRBJ1-2; maybe TRBD1 (5 bases). The length of the CDR3 is 13 residues. Trimming removed 6 bases at V and 7 bases at J, with 15 bases between. The CDR3 bases are TGTGCCAGCAGCGACAGCCCGGAGGGTGGCTACACCTTC. Protein product: CASSDSPEGGYTF.

This clonotype was counted a few times. The chain carries TRBV28 and TRBJ1-2; D not certain. This CDR3 spans 11 amino acids. Germline V lookup: CDR1 MDHEN, CDR2 SYDVKM. Trimming took off 7 bases at V and 7 bases at J, with 10 bases between the two ends. Here the CDR3 reads CASITKGGYTF. The CDR3 DNA sequence: TGTGCCAGCATCACCAAGGGTGGCTACACCTTC.

This clonotype was detected a few times. The chain carries TRBV29-1 and TRBJ1-1, with 7 bases fitting TRBD1. The CDR3 is 13 amino acids. Germline-derived CDR1 and CDR2 are SQVTM and ANQGSEA. Trimming removed 7 bases from V and 1 base from J; junction bases left unmatched: 6. CDR3 protein: CSGQGVGNTEAFF. CDR3 nucleotides: TGCAGCGGGCAGGGGGTGGGGAACACTGAAGCTTTCTTT.

The chain joins TRBV6-2 or TRBV6-3 to TRBJ1-2; D possibly corresponds to TRBD1 (5 bases). In germline, CDR1 is MNHEY, CDR2 SVGEGT. The CDR3 is 14 residues long. Trimming pared 0 bases from V and 6 bases from J, leaving 11 bases between. The DNA of the CDR3 is TGTGCCAGCAGTTACTCCGGGGCGGCTCATGGCTACACCTTC. Amino acids: CASSYSGAAHGYTF.

The chain joins TRBV20-1 to TRBJ1-3; TRBD1 aligns across 8 bases. V was pared by 6 bases and J by 4 bases, with 8 bases of the junction left unmatched. The CDR3 loop spans 14 amino acids. Germline loops: CDR1 DFQATT, CDR2 SNEGSKA (reference sequence). The CDR3 coding sequence is TGCAGTGCACTAGACTGGACAGGGGGAAACACCATATATTTT. Protein: CSALDWTGGNTIYF.

This chain joins TRBV20-1 and TRBJ1-1; a possible D gene is TRBD1 (6 bases). Germline assignment: CDR1 DFQATT and CDR2 SNEGSKA (reference sequence). The CDR3 sequence is 13 residues long. With 3 bases removed from V and 2 bases from J, the gap between germline ends came to 10 bases. The CDR3 DNA sequence: TGCAGTGCTAGTACAGGGACTAACACTGAAGCTTTCTTT. This translates into CSASTGTNTEAFF.

This clonotype appeared many times. This sequence joins TRBV5-5 and TRBJ1-5; maybe TRBD1 (5 bases). Germline CDR1 reads SGHKS; CDR2 reads YYEKEE (reference sequence). This CDR3 has 16 residues. Deletions cut 5 bases from V and 4 bases from J, with 19 bases between. This chain's CDR3 is CASSWGVSSPNQPQHF. CDR3 DNA sequence: TGTGCCAGCAGTTGGGGCGTATCCTCACCGAATCAGCCCCAGCATTTT.

The table lists this clonotype with a few counts. The genes are TRBV21-1 and TRBJ1-5; the table gives TRBD1 as D, unverified against the DNA. TRBV21-1 is a recognized pseudogene. The length of the CDR3 is 12 residues. CDR3: CASSVGDQPQHF. The CDR3 nucleotides are TGTGCCAGCAGCGTAGGGGACCAGCCCCAGCATTTT.

This rearrangement joins TRBV7-2 to TRBJ2-3; D may be TRBD1 or TRBD2 (5 bases each). Trimming stripped 5 bases from V and 8 bases from J, with 26 bases between. Germline CDR1 is SGHTA and CDR2 is FQGNSA. The CDR3 length is 17 residues. The CDR3 DNA is TGTGCCAGCAGCCACGCACTGGGGGAGCATGGTCGGGGTACGCAGTATTTT. Translating gives CASSHALGEHGRGTQYF.

This clonotype was recorded at least ten times. The V and J genes are TRBV20-1 and TRBJ1-2; D possibly corresponds to TRBD1 (5 bases). V was shortened by 3 bases and J by 5 bases, with 16 bases between the two germline ends. The CDR3 runs to 14 residues. Germline lookup yields CDR1 DFQATT and CDR2 SNEGSKA (reference sequence). The CDR3 sequence: CSASKQTAEYGYTF. The CDR3 DNA follows: TGCAGTGCTAGCAAGCAGACAGCAGAGTATGGCTACACCTTC.

This chain connects TRBV20-1 to TRBJ2-3; tentative D call: TRBD1 (6 bases). Looked up from germline, CDR1 is DFQATT and CDR2 is SNEGSKA (reference sequence). The V end lost 0 bases, the J end lost 0 bases, and 16 bases lay between the germline ends. CDR3 size: 17 residues. The CDR3 nucleotides read TGCAGTGCTAGAGATCCTTGGGGGACAACTAGCACAGATACGCAGTATTTT. Its protein product is CSARDPWGTTSTDTQYF.